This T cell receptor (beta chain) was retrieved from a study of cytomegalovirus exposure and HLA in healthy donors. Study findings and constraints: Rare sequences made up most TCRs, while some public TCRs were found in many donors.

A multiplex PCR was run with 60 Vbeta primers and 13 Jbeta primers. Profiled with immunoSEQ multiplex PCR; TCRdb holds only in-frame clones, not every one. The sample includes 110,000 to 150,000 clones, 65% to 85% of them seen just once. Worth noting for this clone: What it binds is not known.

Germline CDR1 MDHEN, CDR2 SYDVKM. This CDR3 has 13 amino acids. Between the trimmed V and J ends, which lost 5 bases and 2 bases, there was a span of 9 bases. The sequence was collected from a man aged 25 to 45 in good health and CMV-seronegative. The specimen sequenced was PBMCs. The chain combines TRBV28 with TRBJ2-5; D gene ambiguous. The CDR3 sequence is CASSPPPQETQYF. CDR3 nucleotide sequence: TGTGCCAGCAGTCCCCCCCCTCAAGAGACCCAGTACTTC. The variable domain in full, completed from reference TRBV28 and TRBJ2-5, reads DVKVTQSSRYLVKRTGEKVFLECVQDMDHENMFWYRQDPGLGLRLIYFSYDVKMKEKGDIPEGYSVSREKKERFSLILESASTNQTSMYLCASSPPPQETQYFGPGTRLLVL.